The clone carrying this T cell receptor beta chain counts as medium-sized (0.01 to 0.1%). Its matching antigen is unknown. This sample is drawn from a study of persistence of HIV-infected CD4 T cells. On the study more broadly: A couple of participants gave one leukapheresis sample; others gave up to roughly 200 mL blood repeatedly. General observations from the study: CMV- and Gag-responding cells had lower TCRbeta richness than CD3/CD28-responding cells.

Deletions cut 1 base from V and 2 bases from J, with 5 bases between. This CDR3 spans 13 amino acids. Germline CDR1 and CDR2: SGHDT and YYEEEE. Cells were stimulated with CMV-infected fibroblast lysates at roughly 10 ug/mL. Responding CD4+ T cells were sorted by upregulation of both CD40 ligand and CD69. Adults with HIV-1 started suppressive ART while chronically infected. Before stimulation, PBMCs underwent CD8+ T cell depletion. The libraries were made with immunoSEQ version 4 in survey mode. This table comes from immunoSEQ multiplex PCR, and its TCRdb copy is limited to in-frame clones, with some not included. This sample has roughly 20,000 clones; roughly 61% occur once, and the top ten carry roughly 7.7%.

The sequence came from an adult woman with HIV who was CMV-seropositive. The rearrangement joins TRBV5-6 to TRBJ2-3, with D hard to call. The specimen comprised CD4+ T cells sorted from PBMCs after approximately 18-hour stimulation, sampled from a patient who received antiretroviral therapy. CDR3 sequence: CASSLPVTDTQYF. In nucleotides, the CDR3 is TGTGCCAGCAGCTTGCCCGTCACAGATACGCAGTATTTT.